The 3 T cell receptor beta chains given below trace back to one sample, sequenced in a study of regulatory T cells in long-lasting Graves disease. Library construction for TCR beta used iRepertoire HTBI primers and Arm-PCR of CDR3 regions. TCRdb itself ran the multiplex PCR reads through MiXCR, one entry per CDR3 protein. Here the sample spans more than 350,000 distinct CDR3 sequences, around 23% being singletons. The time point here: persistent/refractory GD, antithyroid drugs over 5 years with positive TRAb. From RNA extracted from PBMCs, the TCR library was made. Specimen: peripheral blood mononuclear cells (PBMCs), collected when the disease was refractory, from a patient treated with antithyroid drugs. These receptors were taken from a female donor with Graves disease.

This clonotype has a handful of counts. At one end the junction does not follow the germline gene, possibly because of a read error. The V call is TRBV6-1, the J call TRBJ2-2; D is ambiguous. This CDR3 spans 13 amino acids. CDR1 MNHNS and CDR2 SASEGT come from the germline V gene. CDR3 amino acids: CASREDSTGELFF. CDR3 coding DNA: TGTGCCAGCAGAGAAGATTCCACCGGGGAGCTGTTTTTT.

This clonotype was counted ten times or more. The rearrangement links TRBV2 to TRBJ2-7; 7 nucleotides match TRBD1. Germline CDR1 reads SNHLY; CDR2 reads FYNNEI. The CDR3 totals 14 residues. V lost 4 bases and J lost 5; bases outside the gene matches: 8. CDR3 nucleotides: TGTGCCAGCAGTGGTAAGACAGGGCTTAACGAGCAGTACTTC. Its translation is CASSGKTGLNEQYF.

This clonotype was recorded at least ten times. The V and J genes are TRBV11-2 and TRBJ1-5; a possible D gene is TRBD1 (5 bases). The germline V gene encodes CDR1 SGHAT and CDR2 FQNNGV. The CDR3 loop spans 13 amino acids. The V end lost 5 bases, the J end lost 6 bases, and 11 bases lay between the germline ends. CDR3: CASSPGSLQPQHF. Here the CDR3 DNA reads TGTGCCAGCAGCCCAGGGAGCCTTCAGCCCCAGCATTTT. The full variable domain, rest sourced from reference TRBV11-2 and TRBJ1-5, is EAGVAQSPRYKIIEKRQSVAFWCNPISGHATLYWYQQILGQGPKLLIQFQNNGVVDDSQLPKDRFSAERLKGVDSTLKIQPAKLEDSAVYLCASSPGSLQPQHFGDGTRLSIL.